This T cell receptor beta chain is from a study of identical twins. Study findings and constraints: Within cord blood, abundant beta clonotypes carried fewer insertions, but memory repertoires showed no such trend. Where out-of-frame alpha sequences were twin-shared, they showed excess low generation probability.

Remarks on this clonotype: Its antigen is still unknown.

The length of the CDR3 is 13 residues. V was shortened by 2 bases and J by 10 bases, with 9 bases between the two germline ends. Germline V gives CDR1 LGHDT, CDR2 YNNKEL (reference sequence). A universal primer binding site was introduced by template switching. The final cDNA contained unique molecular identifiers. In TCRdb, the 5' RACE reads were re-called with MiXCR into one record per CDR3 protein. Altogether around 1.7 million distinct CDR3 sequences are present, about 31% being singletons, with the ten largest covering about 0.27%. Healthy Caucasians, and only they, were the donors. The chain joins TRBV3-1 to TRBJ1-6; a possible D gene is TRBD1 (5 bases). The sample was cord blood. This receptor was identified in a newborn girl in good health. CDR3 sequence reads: CASSQLDTSPLHF. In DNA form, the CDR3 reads TGTGCCAGCAGCCAATTGGACACCTCACCCCTCCACTTT.